The 25 T cell receptor beta chains below were found in one sample sequenced in a study of T cells in Graves' hyperthyroidism and ophthalmopathy. The investigators amplified TCR beta CDR3 regions from RNA transcripts. When the TCR CDR3 underwent first-round RT-PCR, the HTBI primer set was used. TCRdb re-called the multiplex PCR reads through MiXCR, storing one row per CDR3 protein. Of 470,000 or so distinct CDR3 sequences in the sample, less than 25% were seen once. The sequenced sample was blood. The origin of the receptors is a man in his late teens or twenties with Graves' hyperthyroidism.

This clonotype has a handful of counts. The CDR3 loop reads CASTPIGAGWGLNTEAFF. The CDR3, as DNA: TGTGCCAGTACGCCCATAGGGGCAGGTTGGGGGTTGAACACTGAAGCTTTCTTT. This chain links TRBV7-6 with TRBJ1-1, with D perhaps TRBD1 (5 bases). CDR3 size: 18 residues. V was shortened by 9 bases and J by 0 bases, with 26 bases between the two germline ends. CDR1 and CDR2 from the germline V gene are SGHVS and FNYEAQ.

The rearrangement joins TRBV12-3 or TRBV12-4 to TRBJ2-2; the D gene could be TRBD1 or TRBD2 (6 bases each). Between the trimmed V and J ends, which lost 6 bases and 4 bases, there was a span of 15 bases. The CDR3 totals 15 residues. The CDR3 nucleotides are TGTGCCAGCAGCCAAGGGGGGTCCGTCACCGGGGAGCTGTTTTTT. Protein sequence: CASSQGGSVTGELFF.

This clonotype was observed at least ten times. The rearrangement joins TRBV2 to TRBJ2-6, with no clear D. V lost 6 bases and J 2 bases, leaving 8 bases between the germline ends. CDR1 is SNHLY, CDR2 FYNNEI, per germline. The CDR3 spans 14 residues. CDR3 nucleotides: TGTGCCAGCAGAGACATAGCTGGGGCCAACGTCCTGACTTTC. Encoded protein: CASRDIAGANVLTF.

This clonotype has a handful of counts. The chain employs TRBV5-1 and TRBJ2-3, with D possibly matching TRBD2 (5 bases). In germline, CDR1 is SGHRS, CDR2 YFSETQ. The V and J ends lost 3 bases and 1 base respectively, with 18 bases between them. This CDR3 comprises 17 residues. CDR3 sequence reads: CASSSMDSAWGTDTQYF. The DNA of the CDR3 is TGCGCCAGCAGCTCGATGGACTCAGCCTGGGGCACAGATACGCAGTATTTT. The full variable domain, completed using reference TRBV5-1 and TRBJ2-3, is KAGVTQTPRYLIKTRGQQVTLSCSPISGHRSVSWYQQTPGQGLQFLFEYFSETQRNKGNFPGRFSGRQFSNSRSEMNVSTLELGDSALYLCASSSMDSAWGTDTQYFGPGTRLTVL.

V is TRBV28 and J is TRBJ1-1; D gene unclear. Trimming cost V 2 bases and J 9 bases, with 13 bases left between them. The CDR3 length is 13 residues. The germline V gene has CDR1 MDHEN and CDR2 SYDVKM. The CDR3 DNA follows: TGTGCCAGCAGTTTACTCTCGATCCCTAAAGCTTTCTTT. Translated, it gives CASSLLSIPKAFF. Supplemented by reference TRBV28 and TRBJ1-1, the full variable domain reads DVKVTQSSRYLVKRTGEKVFLECVQDMDHENMFWYRQDPGLGLRLIYFSYDVKMKEKGDIPEGYSVSREKKERFSLILESASTNQTSMYLCASSLLSIPKAFFGQGTRLTVV.

This chain uses TRBV5-6 with TRBJ1-4; 10 bases fit TRBD1. The CDR3 is 16 residues long. Germline V CDR1 and CDR2: SGHDT, YYEEEE. V lost 2 bases to trimming and J lost 7 bases; unmatched junction nucleotides: 8. The CDR3 sequence is CASSFDRGRIREKLFF. CDR3 DNA: TGTGCCAGCAGCTTTGACAGGGGGCGCATTCGTGAAAAACTGTTTTTT.

A few counts support this clonotype. This sequence joins TRBV20-1 and TRBJ1-2; D is unresolved. The germline gives CDR1 DFQATT, CDR2 SNEGSKA (reference sequence). Trimming stripped 4 bases from V and 4 bases from J, with 10 bases between. This CDR3 comprises 12 residues. CDR3 DNA: TGCAGTGCTATAAAGGATGGCTATGGCTACACCTTC. Residues: CSAIKDGYGYTF.

This clonotype was observed at least ten times. The chain combines TRBV11-2 with TRBJ2-7, with 8 bases identical to TRBD1. Germline-derived CDR1 and CDR2 are SGHAT and FQNNGV. V was clipped by 4 bases and J by 3 bases; unmatched bases: 11. The CDR3 has 16 amino acids. This CDR3 reads CASSSYRDRSNYEQYF. The CDR3 region has the DNA TGTGCCAGCAGCTCCTACCGGGACAGGAGTAACTACGAGCAGTACTTC.

This clonotype was detected ten times or more. The rearrangement joins TRBV6-2 or TRBV6-3 to TRBJ2-5; 10 bases align to TRBD1. The CDR3 spans 15 residues. The germline CDR1 and CDR2 sequences are MNHEY and SVGEGT. V lost 7 bases and J lost 6; bases outside the gene matches: 11. CDR3 in DNA: TGTGCCAGCAATTCTGAGACAGGGGGCTGGAAGACCCAGTACTTC. Protein sequence: CASNSETGGWKTQYF.

This clonotype was recorded a few times. This may be a read error: a much more frequent sequence differs by one nucleotide. This rearrangement joins TRBV19 to TRBJ1-1; D not resolved. Germline assignment: CDR1 LNHDA and CDR2 SQIVND (reference sequence). The CDR3 runs 13 residues. The CDR3 loop reads CASSISDATEACF. CDR3 in DNA: TGTGCCAGTAGTATATCTGATGCCACTGAAGCTTGCTTT.

Concerning this clonotype: This may stem from a read error, because a much larger clone lies one nucleotide away. The chain recombines TRBV20-1 with TRBJ2-2, with D perhaps matching TRBD1 or TRBD2 (6 bases each). This CDR3 has 15 amino acids. The V gene's germline CDR1 is DFQATT and CDR2 SNEGSKA (reference sequence). DNA for the CDR3: TGCAGTGCTAGAGATGGAGGGGGTAACACCGGGGAGCTGTTGTTT. Protein product: CSARDGGGNTGELLF.

This rearrangement joins TRBV6-2 or TRBV6-3 to TRBJ1-5, with D tentatively TRBD1 (6 bases). The germline V and J ends were trimmed by 4 bases and 1 base, with 14 bases remaining between them. The CDR3 is 16 residues long. In germline, CDR1 is MNHEY, CDR2 SVGEGT. CDR3 protein: CASSSPLTGSNQPQHF. CDR3 nucleotides: TGTGCCAGCAGTTCTCCCCTCACAGGGAGCAATCAGCCCCAGCATTTT.

There are many counts of this clonotype. Mismatch with germline at one junction end may stem from a read error. This chain uses TRBV6-1 with TRBJ2-7; 11 bases fit TRBD1. The CDR3 runs to 11 residues. Germline loops: CDR1 MNHNS, CDR2 SASEGT. The CDR3 region has the DNA TGTGCCAGCAGTGGGACAGGGGGCGCGAGATTC. Translated: CASSGTGGARF.

This clonotype was seen a handful of times. The chain combines TRBV6-1 with TRBJ1-1; D remains ambiguous. CDR1 is MNHNS, CDR2 SASEGT, per germline. Trimming stripped 6 bases from V and 1 base from J, with 12 bases between. The CDR3 consists of 14 residues. The chain's CDR3 is CASRTKARNTEAFF. CDR3 nucleotide sequence: TGTGCCAGCAGGACAAAGGCTAGGAACACTGAAGCTTTCTTT.

This clonotype was picked up many times. The chain joins TRBV6-5 to TRBJ1-2; the D is unclear. Germline V gene sequence: CDR1 MNHEY, CDR2 SVGAGI. This CDR3 is 14 amino acids long. V was clipped by 1 base and J by 7 bases, with 13 bases between them. This CDR3 reads CASSYFDGVSGYTF. The CDR3 DNA sequence: TGTGCCAGCAGTTACTTCGACGGGGTTTCTGGCTACACCTTC.

This clonotype has only a few counts. This may stem from a read error, because a much larger clone lies one nucleotide away. V gene TRBV6-5 combines with J gene TRBJ2-7, with D perhaps assigned TRBD1 or TRBD2 (5 bases each). Trimming cost V 2 bases and J 1 base, with 12 bases left between them. Germline lookup yields CDR1 MNHEY and CDR2 SVGAGI. CDR3 size: 15 residues. Here the CDR3 DNA reads TGTGCCAGCAGTTACCCCGGGGCATGGTCCTACGAGCAGTACTTC. As protein: CASSYPGAWSYEQYF.

The chain carries TRBV2 and TRBJ2-7; 8 bases are shared with TRBD1. The junction had 5 bases not matched to a gene; V was cut back by 7 bases and J by 0 bases. The CDR3 contains 14 residues. Germline loops: CDR1 SNHLY, CDR2 FYNNEI. The CDR3 spells CASTRDRPSYEQYF. CDR3 nucleotides: TGTGCCAGCACCCGGGACAGGCCCTCCTACGAGCAGTACTTC.

A single count supports this clonotype. J is TRBJ1-3 and V is TRBV6-5; D may be TRBD1 (6 bases). Trimming cost V 4 bases and J 3 bases, with 7 bases left between them. The CDR3 is made up of 13 amino acids. The germline gives CDR1 MNHEY, CDR2 SVGAGI. The CDR3 DNA reads TGTGCCAGCAGTTCACAGGGTGGAAACACCATATATTTT. The encoded protein is CASSSQGGNTIYF.

V and J are TRBV28 and TRBJ2-7, with 9 positions matching TRBD2. After removal of 1 base from V and 5 bases from J, the junction contained 9 bases not matched to a gene. Germline V gene data show CDR1 as MDHEN and CDR2 as SYDVKM. The CDR3 is made up of 16 amino acids. CDR3 loop: CASSLFLGGGADEQYF. For the CDR3, the DNA is TGTGCCAGCAGTTTATTCCTTGGCGGGGGGGCCGACGAGCAGTACTTC.

This clonotype was seen ten or more times. The V and J genes are TRBV19 and TRBJ1-1; possibly TRBD1 for D (6 bases). Trimming pared 7 bases from V and 3 bases from J, leaving 12 bases between. The CDR3 loop spans 13 amino acids. The V gene's germline CDR1 is LNHDA and CDR2 SQIVND (reference sequence). The CDR3 loop reads CASNFRGDTEAFF. CDR3 nucleotide sequence: TGTGCCAGTAACTTCAGGGGAGACACTGAAGCTTTCTTT.

This clonotype was seen ten or more times. This chain joins TRBV27 and TRBJ2-5; 8 positions agree with TRBD2. The CDR3 length is 13 residues. Germline-derived CDR1 and CDR2 are MNHEY and SMNVEV (reference sequence). The V gene end was trimmed by 10 bases and the J gene end by 1 base; junction bases not matched to a gene: 5. Here the CDR3 reads CATGGPSQETQYF. The DNA of the CDR3 is TGTGCCACGGGGGGGCCTTCCCAAGAGACCCAGTACTTC.

In its sample, this clonotype was seen many times. The chain combines TRBV19 with TRBJ1-5; D unclear. V gave up 2 bases and J gave up 7 bases, with 6 bases separating them. Germline CDR1 LNHDA, CDR2 SQIVND (reference sequence). There are 12 residues in the CDR3. The CDR3 nucleotides read TGTGCCAGTAGTATATTTGACCAGCCCCAGCATTTT. Translation: CASSIFDQPQHF. Combining the CDR3 with reference TRBV19 and TRBJ1-5 gives the whole variable domain DGGITQSPKYLFRKEGQNVTLSCEQNLNHDAMYWYRQDPGQGLRLIYYSQIVNDFQKGDIAEGYSVSREKKESFPLTVTSAQKNPTAFYLCASSIFDQPQHFGDGTRLSIL.

The chain links TRBV7-9 to TRBJ2-5; D remains unclear. The CDR3 is made up of 13 amino acids. V lost 1 base, J lost 4 bases, and 7 bases lay in between. CDR1 SEHNR and CDR2 FQNEAQ come from the germline V gene (reference sequence). In DNA form, the CDR3 reads TGTGCCAGCAGCTTAGGCCATAGAGAGACCCAGTACTTC. This translates into CASSLGHRETQYF.

This clonotype was observed many times. This chain joins TRBV29-1 and TRBJ1-2; 8 bases fit TRBD1. Germline CDR1 reads SQVTM; CDR2 reads ANQGSEA. V lost 6 bases and J lost 4; bases outside the gene matches: 7. CDR3 length: 13 amino acids. The CDR3 bases are TGCAGCGTACTCGGGACAGGCCCCTATGGCTACACCTTC. It yields the protein CSVLGTGPYGYTF.

This rearrangement joins TRBV19 to TRBJ1-3; D ambiguous. Trimming pared 5 bases from V and 0 bases from J, leaving 17 bases between. Germline-derived CDR1 and CDR2 are LNHDA and SQIVND (reference sequence). The CDR3 sequence is 17 residues long. The CDR3 region has the DNA TGTGCCAGTAGTCTACCGAGGCGGACTACCTCTGGAAACACCATATATTTT. This encodes CASSLPRRTTSGNTIYF.